The clone carrying this TCR beta chain turned up a few times. Its antigen is unidentified. The germline CDR1 and CDR2 sequences are SGHRS and YFSETQ. The CDR3 totals 16 residues. The V gene end was trimmed by 4 bases and the J gene end by 0 bases; junction bases not matched to a gene: 9. Heparinised blood was drawn once per donor, averaging roughly 120 mL. Expressed TCRB transcripts were sequenced after all isolated RNA was converted to cDNA. TCRdb's copy holds only in-frame clones and misses some; the assay was immunoSEQ multiplex PCR. The sample has some 350,000 clones; about 13% are singletons. The data belong to a study of beta chain features in type 1 diabetes. General study points: A moderate, significant TCRB CDR3 shortening appeared in type 1 diabetes across four CD4+ subsets.

This chain joins TRBV5-1 and TRBJ1-1, with 7 positions matching TRBD1. The material sequenced was naive CD4+ T cells from blood. The TCR originated in a woman younger than 30 with type 1 diabetes. CDR3 DNA sequence: TGCGCCAGCAGCCCACCGGGACAGTACATGAACACTGAAGCTTTCTTT. Translating gives CASSPPGQYMNTEAFF.